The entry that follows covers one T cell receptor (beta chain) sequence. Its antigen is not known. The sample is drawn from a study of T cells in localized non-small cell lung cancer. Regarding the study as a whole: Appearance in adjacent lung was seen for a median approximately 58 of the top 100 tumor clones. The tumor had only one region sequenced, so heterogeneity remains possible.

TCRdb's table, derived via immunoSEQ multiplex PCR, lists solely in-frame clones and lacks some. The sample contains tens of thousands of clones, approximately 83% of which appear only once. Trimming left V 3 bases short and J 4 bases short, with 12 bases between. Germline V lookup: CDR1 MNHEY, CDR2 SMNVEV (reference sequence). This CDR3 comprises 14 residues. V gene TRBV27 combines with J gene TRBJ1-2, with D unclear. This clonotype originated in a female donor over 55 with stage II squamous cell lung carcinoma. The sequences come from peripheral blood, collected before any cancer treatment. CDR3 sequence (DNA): TGTGCCAGCAGTTTTGACCGCTACTCCTATGGCTACACCTTC. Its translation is CASSFDRYSYGYTF.